Below, 16 T cell receptor beta chains from the same sample are listed, as sequenced in a study of T cell repertoires in cytomegalovirus infection. TCRdb used MiXCR to reprocess the reads, holding one entry per CDR3 protein. The sample lists around 240,000 distinct CDR3 sequences, 22% occurring once. Sample: CD8+ T cells from PBMCs. These TCRs come from a human donor in good health (CMV status not recorded). Some clones in this sample may be carry-over from other donors' samples.

V usage is TRBV20-1 and J usage is TRBJ2-2; TRBD2 matches 16 bases. The CDR3 runs 16 residues. The junction had 4 bases not matched to a gene; V was cut back by 3 bases and J by 6 bases. Per the germline V gene, CDR1 is DFQATT and CDR2 is SNEGSKA (reference sequence). CDR3 coding DNA: TGCAGTGCTAGCCCGGGACTAGCGGGGGGGTCCGGGGAGCTGTTTTTT. It is translated as CSASPGLAGGSGELFF.

The gene calls are TRBV7-9 and TRBJ1-6; tentative D call: TRBD1 (5 bases). The V and J ends lost 6 bases and 8 bases respectively, with 11 bases between them. The CDR3 contains 13 residues. In germline, CDR1 is SEHNR, CDR2 FQNEAQ (reference sequence). The CDR3 DNA follows: TGTGCCAGCAGGGGCCTGGGGGATTCACCCCTCCACTTT. Residues: CASRGLGDSPLHF.

J is TRBJ2-7 and V is TRBV14; tentatively, D is TRBD1 or TRBD2 (5 bases each). The germline CDR1 and CDR2 sequences are SGHDN and FVKESK. Trimming removed 6 bases at V and 1 base at J, with 16 bases between. This CDR3 comprises 15 residues. The CDR3 reads CASSHRDGSSYEQYF. CDR3 nucleotides: TGTGCCAGCAGTCACCGGGACGGATCGTCCTACGAGCAGTACTTC.

The chain carries TRBV7-9 and TRBJ2-7, with D possibly being TRBD1 (8 bases). Looked up from germline, CDR1 is SEHNR and CDR2 is FQNEAQ (reference sequence). The CDR3 length is 15 residues. Trimming removed 6 bases from V and 1 base from J, with 16 bases in between. The CDR3 loop is CASRSQGGPSYEQYF. The DNA for the CDR3 is TGTGCCAGCAGATCACAGGGGGGGCCATCCTACGAGCAGTACTTC.

Many counts were recorded for this clonotype. The chain is built from TRBV6-2 or TRBV6-3 and TRBJ1-5; D is unclear. CDR3 size: 13 residues. V was pared by 3 bases and J by 5 bases, with 8 bases between. Germline-derived CDR1 and CDR2 are MNHEY and SVGEGT. CDR3 amino acids: CASSYNVDQPQHF. The CDR3, as DNA: TGTGCCAGCAGTTATAATGTGGATCAGCCCCAGCATTTT.

The CDR3 region is CASSITRVRDYGYTF. The CDR3 coding sequence is TGTGCCAGCAGTATAACTAGGGTTAGGGACTATGGCTACACCTTC. The chain uses TRBV7-9 and TRBJ1-2, with D unresolved. V was shortened by 6 bases and J by 3 bases, with 17 bases between the two germline ends. Germline V gene data show CDR1 as SEHNR and CDR2 as FQNEAQ (reference sequence). This CDR3 is 15 amino acids long.

There are many counts of this clonotype. The junction differs from germline at one of its ends, possibly a read error. V gene TRBV7-2 combines with J gene TRBJ2-7, with D possibly matching TRBD1 (6 bases). CDR1 SGHTA and CDR2 FQGNSA come from the germline V gene. The length of the CDR3 is 14 residues. This CDR3 reads CASSLANGDKSRFF. The CDR3, as DNA: TGTGCCAGCAGCTTAGCTAACGGGGACAAAAGTCGTTTCTTC.

Only a few counts were recorded for this clonotype. This chain joins TRBV6-6 and TRBJ2-1; the match to TRBD1 covers 8 bases. The CDR3 has 14 amino acids. V lost 6 bases and J lost 9; bases outside the gene matches: 10. CDR1 and CDR2 from the germline V gene are MNHNY and SVGAGI (reference sequence). The CDR3 nucleotides read TGTGCCAGCAGCGGGACAGGTCTGAATAGTGAGCAGTTCTTC. Amino acid sequence: CASSGTGLNSEQFF.

The V and J genes are TRBV2 and TRBJ2-3; D may correspond to TRBD1 or TRBD2 (5 bases each). This CDR3 has 14 residues. Germline V gives CDR1 SNHLY, CDR2 FYNNEI. Trimming left V 5 bases short and J 4 bases short, with 13 bases between. CDR3 bases: TGTGCCAGCAGTCCTGCCGTGGGGGCAGATACGCAGTATTTT. It is translated as CASSPAVGADTQYF.

The rearrangement uses TRBV2 and TRBJ1-2, with D possibly being TRBD1 (6 bases). Trimming shortened V by 10 bases and J by 3 bases, and 15 bases separated the two germline ends. The CDR3 covers 13 residues. Germline V gene data show CDR1 as SNHLY and CDR2 as FYNNEI. The CDR3 nucleotides are TGTGCCACCTTCCGGGGGGCGGACTATGGCTACACCTTC. Translating it yields CATFRGADYGYTF.

This clonotype was counted only a few times. The V and J genes are TRBV29-1 and TRBJ2-2, with a tentative D call TRBD2 (6 bases). Germline V gene sequence: CDR1 SQVTM, CDR2 ANQGSEA. The CDR3 contains 13 residues. Trimming pared 3 bases from V and 4 bases from J, leaving 9 bases between. CDR3: CSVDGGFTGELFF. CDR3 DNA: TGCAGCGTTGATGGAGGGTTCACCGGGGAGCTGTTTTTT.

The gene calls are TRBV20-1 and TRBJ1-2; D unresolved. V shed 1 base and J shed 5 bases, with 5 bases lying between them. The CDR3 runs to 11 residues. The germline gives CDR1 DFQATT, CDR2 SNEGSKA (reference sequence). CDR3 DNA: TGCAGTGCTAGAGCCGAATATGGCTACACCTTC. It specifies CSARAEYGYTF.

J is TRBJ2-5 and V is TRBV12-3 or TRBV12-4, with a tentative D call TRBD2 (6 bases). This CDR3 comprises 14 residues. V was pared by 5 bases and J by 5 bases, with 15 bases between. The CDR3, as DNA: TGTGCCAGCAGTCCCTCGGGGGTTTTGGAGACCCAGTACTTC. It translates to CASSPSGVLETQYF.

V gene TRBV20-1 combines with J gene TRBJ1-1; tentative D call: TRBD1 (6 bases). V lost 5 bases and J 4 bases, leaving 20 bases between the germline ends. The CDR3 loop spans 15 amino acids. Germline loops: CDR1 DFQATT, CDR2 SNEGSKA (reference sequence). CDR3 sequence: CSAAHGGARVTEAFF. Written as DNA, the CDR3 is TGCAGTGCTGCCCACGGGGGGGCGCGGGTCACTGAAGCTTTCTTT.

The V and J genes are TRBV28 and TRBJ2-7; 7 bases are a match to TRBD1. This CDR3 contains 14 residues. CDR1 is MDHEN, CDR2 SYDVKM, per germline. J lost 3 bases, V lost 2 bases, and 4 bases had no gene match. As DNA, the CDR3 is TGTGCCAGCAGTTTAATAACAGGGGTCTACGAGCAGTACTTC. Translating it yields CASSLITGVYEQYF. The full variable domain, its missing parts supplied by reference TRBV28 and TRBJ2-7, is DVKVTQSSRYLVKRTGEKVFLECVQDMDHENMFWYRQDPGLGLRLIYFSYDVKMKEKGDIPEGYSVSREKKERFSLILESASTNQTSMYLCASSLITGVYEQYFGPGTRLTVT.

The chain employs TRBV20-1 and TRBJ2-3; D might be TRBD1 (6 bases). Trimming stripped 6 bases from V and 4 bases from J, with 20 bases between. The CDR3 is 15 amino acids. The V gene's germline CDR1 is DFQATT and CDR2 SNEGSKA (reference sequence). The DNA for the CDR3 is TGCAGTGCAGCTAAAGACAGGAGTGTGCCAGATACGCAGTATTTT. This gives the protein CSAAKDRSVPDTQYF.